This T cell receptor (beta chain) is from a study of T cell responses to AZD1222 COVID-19 vaccine. Study results and caveats: Only 5 or 6 AZD1222 recipients tested seropositive at baseline. Close to half of spike-specific TCRs reportedly recognize unmutated variant regions. In a largely white British group with more females than males, clonal diversity was possibly underestimated.

The table lists this clone with many counts. Its antigen is not known. CDR3 length: 14 residues. CDR1 is SNHLY and CDR2 is FYNNEI in the germline V gene. V gave up 5 bases and J gave up 1 base, with 9 bases separating them. Libraries were prepared by immunoSEQ multiplex PCR; TCRdb keeps only in-frame clonotypes and omits some of them. The sample records 250,000 to 300,000 clones, 90% to 95% being singletons. The V and J genes are TRBV2 and TRBJ1-5; D unclear. Sequences were derived from peripheral blood, sampled 28 days after the second AZD1222 dose. The receptor was isolated from an adult who received the AZD1222 COVID-19 vaccine. Here the CDR3 reads CASSSPLSNQPQHF. For the CDR3, the DNA is TGTGCCAGCAGTTCTCCATTGAGCAATCAGCCCCAGCATTTT. Supplemented by reference TRBV2 and TRBJ1-5, the full variable domain reads EPEVTQTPSHQVTQMGQEVILRCVPISNHLYFYWYRQILGQKVEFLVSFYNNEISEKSEIFDDQFSVERPDGSNFTLKIRSTKLEDSAMYFCASSSPLSNQPQHFGDGTRLSIL.